This is a list of T cell receptor beta chains from one sample in a study of metastatic and nonmetastatic thyroid tumors. TCRdb reprocessed the PCR reads via MiXCR. There are roughly 30,000 clones in the sample; 20% occur only once, and 7.5% to 9.5% lies in the top ten. The source material was blood. These receptor sequences come from a female donor with papillary thyroid cancer or a benign thyroid nodule (not recorded which). Some clones in this sample may be carry-over from other donors' samples. Both conserved end residues are part of each CDR3. A D gene is named only where the DNA matches it firmly. Part of the rows lack a size; the others show once, few, many or a class for expanded clones.

TRBV2,many,TRBJ1-5,-,TGTGCCAGCATGTTCGGGGGGAATCAGCCCCAGCATTTT,CASMFGGNQPQHF
TRBV10-2,many,TRBJ1-6,TRBD1,TGCGCCAGCCAGGGGACAGGGAGTTCACCCCTCCACTTT,CASQGTGSSPLHF
TRBV28,few,TRBJ2-7,TRBD2,TGTGCCAGCAGGGCAAGCGGGAGAGCCAACGAGCAGTACTTC,CASRASGRANEQYF
TRBV6-1,many,TRBJ1-5,-,TGTGCCAGCCGGAGTTATCAGCCCCAGCATTTT,CASRSYQPQHF
TRBV5-6,many,TRBJ1-5,-,TGTGCCAGCAGCGGACCGGGACTGACGTATCAGCCCCAGCATTTT,CASSGPGLTYQPQHF
TRBV19,once,TRBJ1-3,TRBD1,TGTGCCAGTAGTATAGGATGGACAGGGGAGTCGTACTCTGGAAACACCATATATTTT,CASSIGWTGESYSGNTIYF
TRBV2,many,TRBJ1-5,-,TGTGCCAGCAGTGATGACAGAAATCAGCCCCAGCATTTT,CASSDDRNQPQHF
TRBV24-1,few,TRBJ2-7,TRBD1,TGTGCCACCAGTTTACCGGGACAGGGGACCTACGAGCAGTACTTC,CATSLPGQGTYEQYF
TRBV6-1,few,TRBJ2-3,-,TGTGCCAGCACCCCTCCCAAGGGGGGGGCAGGAGATACGCAGTATTTT,CASTPPKGGAGDTQYF
TRBV6-4,many,TRBJ2-3,TRBD1,TGTGCCAGCAGTGAGGACAGGTCCCTAGCGCAGTATTTT,CASSEDRSLAQYF
TRBV28,many,TRBJ1-1,TRBD1,TGTGCCAGCAGTGGAATTCTACCGGGACAGATGATGAACACTGAAGCTTTCTTT,CASSGILPGQMMNTEAFF
TRBV28,-,TRBJ2-7,-,TGTGCCAGCAGTTTAGGACGGGGCATAATAGCGTTCTCCTACGAGCAGTACTTC,CASSLGRGIIAFSYEQYF
TRBV10-1,few,TRBJ1-1,-,TGCGCCAGCAGTGAGTCGGGGATAGGAAACACTGAAGCTTTCTTT,CASSESGIGNTEAFF
TRBV20-1,many,TRBJ2-1,-,TGCAGTGCTAGAGACGAACAGGTTTACAATGAGCAGTTCTTC,CSARDEQVYNEQFF
TRBV6-4,few,TRBJ2-5,-,TGTGCCAGCAGTGAAGGAGGCGGGGGCCGTGACCAAGAGGCCCAGTACTTC,CASSEGGGGRDQEAQYF
TRBV19,many,TRBJ1-2,-,TGTGCCAGTAGTTCTCATAGCTCCTTTGGGTATGCTGGCTACACCTTC,CASSSHSSFGYAGYTF
TRBV15,-,TRBJ2-1,-,TGTGCCACATCGGAGCGCCCCTACAATGAGCAGTTCTTC,CATSERPYNEQFF
TRBV28,many,TRBJ1-2,-,TGTGCCAGCGGTCCTAACTATGGCTACACCTTC,CASGPNYGYTF
TRBV5-5,-,TRBJ1-1,TRBD1,TGTGCCAGCAGCCTGACAGGGGGGAGCACTGAAGCTTTCTTT,CASSLTGGSTEAFF
TRBV6-1,many,TRBJ2-1,-,TGTGCCATCCTTGGGCAGGCCTCCTACAATGAGCAGTTCTTC,CAILGQASYNEQFF
TRBV30,-,TRBJ1-2,-,TGTGCCTGGAGATTGACATCCTCCAACTATGGCTACACCTTC,CAWRLTSSNYGYTF
TRBV5-1,-,TRBJ2-3,-,TGCGCCAGCAGCGCCCCAGGGGATCCGGAAGGTACGCAGTATTTT,CASSAPGDPEGTQYF
TRBV7-8,many,TRBJ1-5,TRBD1,TGTGCCAGCAGCTCCGGCGGGACAGGGTACAGGCAGCCCCAGCATTTT,CASSSGGTGYRQPQHF
TRBV7-8,medium-sized,TRBJ2-1,-,TGTGCCAGCAGCTTACATAAGTTCAGCTCCTACAATGAGCAGTTCTTC,CASSLHKFSSYNEQFF
TRBV20-1,-,TRBJ2-1,TRBD2,TGCAGTGCTGGAATAGCGGGGGGGCCAAATGAGCAGTTCTTC,CSAGIAGGPNEQFF
TRBV2,many,TRBJ2-3,TRBD2,TGTGCCAGCAGTGAAGCCCTACTAGCGGGAGTCCGAGATACGCAGTATTTT,CASSEALLAGVRDTQYF
TRBV2,-,TRBJ1-2,-,TGTGCCAGCAGAGCCCCACAGGGAGGCGGTGGCTACACCTTC,CASRAPQGGGGYTF
TRBV19,many,TRBJ2-5,TRBD1,TGTGCCAGTAGTATGGGGGACAGTCAGACCCAGTACTTC,CASSMGDSQTQYF
TRBV7-9,many,TRBJ2-1,-,TGTGCCAGCAGCCGAACGGCTAACAACAATGAGCAGTTCTTC,CASSRTANNNEQFF
TRBV11-2,few,TRBJ2-7,TRBD2,TGTGCCAGCAGCCCCGGACTAGCGGGAGGGCCTATTTCCTACGAGCAGTACTTC,CASSPGLAGGPISYEQYF
TRBV29-1,many,TRBJ1-2,-,TGCAGCGCTGAGTCCGGCGGTGACTATGGCTACACCTTC,CSAESGGDYGYTF
TRBV5-1,-,TRBJ1-2,-,TGCGCCAGCAGCGAAGGGCAGGTTTGGAGGGGCTACACCTTC,CASSEGQVWRGYTF
TRBV7-6,many,TRBJ2-2,-,TGTGCCAGCTCGGCTAGCCCTGAGACCGGGGAGCTGTTTTTT,CASSASPETGELFF
TRBV18,-,TRBJ1-6,TRBD1,TGTGCCAGCTCACCACCTCACAGGGGTAATTCACCCCTCCACTTT,CASSPPHRGNSPLHF
TRBV24-1,few,TRBJ2-3,-,TGTGCCACCAGTGGCACGGAGGGCCTTTTCACAGATACGCAGTATTTT,CATSGTEGLFTDTQYF